What follows are 15 T cell receptor beta chains derived from one specimen sequenced in a study of T cells in Graves' hyperthyroidism and ophthalmopathy. RNA transcripts yielded amplified TCR beta CDR3 regions. The HTBI primer set served for first-round RT-PCR of the TCR CDR3. TCRdb itself ran the multiplex PCR reads through MiXCR, one entry per CDR3 protein. The sample lists about 610,000 distinct CDR3 sequences; roughly 15% were seen once. The sequencing sample was made of blood. The receptors here all came from a woman in her forties with Graves' ophthalmopathy.

This clonotype showed up just a few times. The J gene is TRBJ2-2, the V gene TRBV27; TRBD1 is a possible D gene (6 bases). CDR1 is MNHEY and CDR2 is SMNVEV in the germline V gene (reference sequence). Trimming stripped 5 bases from V and 2 bases from J, with 9 bases between. This CDR3 has 14 residues. CDR3 in amino acids: CASSVGANTGELFF. The CDR3 region has the DNA TGTGCCAGCAGTGTGGGGGCCAACACCGGGGAGCTGTTTTTT.

This clonotype was observed many times. V and J are TRBV6-2 or TRBV6-3 and TRBJ1-5; the match to TRBD1 covers 8 bases. The CDR3 contains 15 residues. J lost 5 bases, V lost 5 bases, and 8 bases had no gene match. Germline values: CDR1 MNHEY, CDR2 SVGEGT. The CDR3 coding sequence is TGTGCCAGCAGTCCCTCGGACAGGGCCGATCAGCCCCAGCATTTT. Its protein product is CASSPSDRADQPQHF.

This clonotype was counted between two and nine times. The genes are TRBV5-1 and TRBJ2-3; unclear D gene. V was trimmed by 1 base and J by 1 base, leaving 16 bases between them. Germline V CDR1 and CDR2: SGHRS, YFSETQ. The CDR3 has 17 amino acids. The CDR3 sequence: CASSLWGGQSRTDTQYF. The CDR3 nucleotides read TGCGCCAGCAGCTTGTGGGGTGGTCAGAGTCGCACAGATACGCAGTATTTT.

This clonotype was seen repeatedly, ten times or more. V is TRBV24-1 and J is TRBJ2-2, with TRBD1 matching over 7 bases. The CDR3 has 17 amino acids. After removal of 3 bases from V and 2 bases from J, the junction contained 8 bases not matched to a gene. Germline V gene data show CDR1 as KGHDR and CDR2 as SFDVKD. The DNA of the CDR3 is TGTGCCACCAGTGATCTCCGACAGGGTACTAACACCGGGGAGCTGTTTTTT. Amino acid sequence: CATSDLRQGTNTGELFF.

Many counts were recorded for this clonotype. The gene calls are TRBV5-1 and TRBJ1-2; TRBD1 might be the D (5 bases). CDR1 SGHRS and CDR2 YFSETQ come from the germline V gene. The CDR3 runs 15 residues. V was clipped by 4 bases and J by 4 bases, with 17 bases between them. In nucleotides, the CDR3 is TGCGCCAGCAGCCCCCGGGACCCAACGCGCTATGGCTACACCTTC. This sequence encodes CASSPRDPTRYGYTF.

Only a few counts were recorded for this clonotype. The V gene is TRBV30, the J gene TRBJ1-3; 7 bases fit TRBD1. Looked up from germline, CDR1 is GTSNPN and CDR2 is SVGIG (reference sequence). The CDR3 length is 15 residues. J was trimmed by 0 bases and V by 2 bases; bases with no gene match: 4. As DNA, the CDR3 is TGTGCCTGGAGTTGGACAGGTACCTCTGGAAACACCATATATTTT. This codes for CAWSWTGTSGNTIYF.

This clonotype appeared many times. The chain links TRBV7-2 to TRBJ2-7; 8 bases map to TRBD1. Germline V CDR1 and CDR2: SGHTA, FQGNSA. The CDR3 is 15 amino acids. V lost 0 bases and J lost 5; bases outside the gene matches: 6. The CDR3: CASSLARQGSNEQYF. The CDR3 DNA follows: TGTGCCAGCAGCTTAGCCCGACAGGGGAGTAACGAGCAGTACTTC.

The chain employs TRBV20-1 and TRBJ1-6; 7 bases align to TRBD1. The CDR3 contains 14 residues. CDR1 DFQATT and CDR2 SNEGSKA come from the germline V gene (reference sequence). With 6 bases clipped from V and 10 bases from J, the junction kept 12 bases outside the gene matches. The DNA of the CDR3 is TGCAGTGCGGATCAAGGACAGGTCAAGTCACCCCTCCACTTT. Protein product: CSADQGQVKSPLHF.

This clonotype was detected ten times or more. The CDR3 loop is CASNLGGGRNQPQHF. The DNA for the CDR3 is TGTGCCAGCAATCTGGGGGGAGGACGTAATCAGCCCCAGCATTTT. The V gene is TRBV28, the J gene TRBJ1-5; weak D call: TRBD1 (5 bases). The CDR3 length is 15 residues. Deletions cut 7 bases from V and 4 bases from J, with 17 bases between. Germline V gene data show CDR1 as MDHEN and CDR2 as SYDVKM. The complete variable domain, with remaining parts taken from reference TRBV28 and TRBJ1-5, reads DVKVTQSSRYLVKRTGEKVFLECVQDMDHENMFWYRQDPGLGLRLIYFSYDVKMKEKGDIPEGYSVSREKKERFSLILESASTNQTSMYLCASNLGGGRNQPQHFGDGTRLSIL.

In its sample, this clonotype was seen many times. This chain uses TRBV20-1 with TRBJ2-5; 10 nucleotides agree with TRBD1. This CDR3 is built from 16 residues. The germline gives CDR1 DFQATT, CDR2 SNEGSKA (reference sequence). Germline trimming cut 6 bases from V and 5 bases from J; bases unmatched to any gene: 15. The CDR3 loop reads CSAPGTGDFDSETQYF. The CDR3 nucleotides are TGCAGTGCCCCAGGGACAGGGGACTTCGATTCGGAGACCCAGTACTTC.

This clonotype was seen a few times. This chain uses TRBV11-2 with TRBJ2-1; 7 positions match TRBD2. Germline V CDR1 and CDR2: SGHAT, FQNNGV. V lost 5 bases and J lost 4; bases outside the gene matches: 8. The CDR3 length is 15 residues. The CDR3 loop reads CASSGRASGYNEQFF. The DNA of the CDR3 is TGTGCCAGCAGCGGGCGGGCTAGCGGATACAATGAGCAGTTCTTC.

The sample holds a few counts of this clonotype. V gene TRBV4-2 combines with J gene TRBJ2-2; 7 nucleotides match TRBD2. The CDR3 has 15 residues. From germline, CDR1 is LGHNA and CDR2 YNFKEQ. The trim removed 1 base at V and 4 bases at J, leaving 3 bases unmatched. The chain's CDR3 is CASSQGGRATGELFF. The CDR3 DNA sequence: TGTGCCAGCAGCCAAGGTGGGAGGGCCACCGGGGAGCTGTTTTTT.

This clonotype showed up many times. This chain uses TRBV12-3 or TRBV12-4 with TRBJ2-7, with 8 bases fitting TRBD2. V lost 6 bases and J lost 3; bases outside the gene matches: 7. This CDR3 is 14 amino acids long. The CDR3 here is CASRLAGSIYEQYF. The CDR3 nucleotides read TGTGCCAGCAGGCTAGCGGGCTCAATCTACGAGCAGTACTTC.

This clonotype has at least ten counts. This chain uses TRBV30 with TRBJ1-5, with no clear D. The CDR3 is 14 residues long. Germline V gene lookup returns CDR1 GTSNPN and CDR2 SVGIG (reference sequence). V was shortened by 0 bases and J by 4 bases, with 10 bases between the two germline ends. The CDR3 DNA sequence: TGTGCCTGGAGTGTAGGGCCATTGAATCAGCCCCAGCATTTT. It translates to CAWSVGPLNQPQHF.

This clonotype has ten or more counts. The DNA for the CDR3 is TGTGCCAGCACCCATCCCCTAGGCCCAGAGACCCAGTACTTC. This sequence encodes CASTHPLGPETQYF. The genes are TRBV7-2 and TRBJ2-5; D gene ambiguous. Trimming shortened V by 7 bases and J by 4 bases, and 16 bases separated the two germline ends. This CDR3 contains 14 residues. Germline V CDR1 and CDR2: SGHTA, FQGNSA. Full variable domain (remainder filled in from reference TRBV7-2 and TRBJ2-5): GAGVSQSPSNKVTEKGKDVELRCDPISGHTALYWYRQSLGQGLEFLIYFQGNSAPDKSGLPSDRFSAERTGGSVSTLTIQRTQQEDSAVYLCASTHPLGPETQYFGPGTRLLVL.